This is a list of T cell receptor beta chains from one sample in a study of cytomegalovirus exposure and HLA in healthy donors. The data were produced by immunoSEQ multiplex PCR, yet TCRdb's version contains in-frame clones alone and is incomplete. The sample features about 110,000 clones, with around 3.4% in its top ten. The sample comprised PBMCs. The receptors were gathered from a man in his thirties or forties in good health and CMV-seronegative. CDR3s include the opening cysteine and the closing phenylalanine or tryptophan. Fields, in order: J gene, V gene, CDR3 protein.

TRBJ1-2 TRBV4-3 CASSPSGTGNYGYTF
TRBJ1-2 TRBV19 CASSLRQGWGYTF
TRBJ1-4 TRBV11-2 CASSFEGSVSTNEKLFF
TRBJ1-6 TRBV7-2 CASSPGGGRRSYNSPLHF
TRBJ2-1 TRBV28 CASSSPSDNEQFF
TRBJ2-7 TRBV28 CASSPDRGLPLVYEQYF
TRBJ2-1 TRBV18 CASSPLGLSGSFIDEQFF
TRBJ2-7 TRBV11-1 CASSPLSYEQYF
TRBJ1-2 TRBV5-1 CASSLDGGSDGYTF
TRBJ1-3 TRBV18 CASSRMTGAAAGNTIYF
TRBJ2-3 TRBV5-1 CASSFGAGGADTQYF